One sample yielded the 25 T cell receptor beta chains listed below, sequenced in a study of OX40 agonist ivuxolimab in advanced cancers. Assay used: immunoSEQ multiplex PCR; TCRdb lists only in-frame clones, some missing. The table has about 82,000 clones, almost 90% seen once. The sample was CD4+ or CD8+ T cells sorted from blood, taken in a trial of the OX40 agonist ivuxolimab. Receptors originate from an adult with an advanced solid tumor such as melanoma, head and neck, liver or kidney cancer.

In its sample, this clone was seen once. The chain is built from TRBV7-9 and TRBJ2-3; 12 bases fit TRBD1. J was trimmed by 3 bases and V by 4 bases; bases with no gene match: 8. The germline V gene has CDR1 SEHNR and CDR2 FQNEAQ (reference sequence). The CDR3 runs to 17 residues. CDR3 DNA: TGTGCCAGCAGCTCGTACCGGGACAGGGGGCAGACAGATACGCAGTATTTT. It codes for CASSSYRDRGQTDTQYF.

CDR3 residues: CAWSVYSKNIQYF. The CDR3 DNA is TGTGCCTGGAGTGTCTATTCCAAAAACATTCAGTACTTC. V is TRBV30 and J is TRBJ2-4; unclear D gene. Germline V gene sequence: CDR1 GTSNPN, CDR2 SVGIG (reference sequence). CDR3 length equals 13 residues. The V end was cut by 0 bases, the J end by 2 bases, with 5 bases between.

This rearrangement joins TRBV5-5 to TRBJ2-5; tentatively, D is TRBD2 (6 bases). The CDR3 spans 17 residues. V lost 1 base, J lost 3 bases, and 19 bases lay in between. Germline V CDR1 and CDR2: SGHKS, YYEKEE (reference sequence). CDR3 sequence (DNA): TGTGCCAGCAGCTTGTCTGGCGTGACTAGGGTTAAAGAGACCCAGTACTTC. Translation gives CASSLSGVTRVKETQYF.

The chain uses TRBV21-1 and TRBJ2-3; the D call TRBD2 from the table was never checked on the DNA. TRBV21-1 is a known pseudogene. The CDR3 loop spans 16 amino acids. As DNA, the CDR3 is TGTGCCAGCTCAGCCCCGGGACTAGCCTTCACAGATACGCAGTATTTT. Translated, it gives CASSAPGLAFTDTQYF.

This clone was detected only a few times. J is TRBJ2-1 and V is TRBV27, with 7 bases fitting TRBD2. The CDR3 totals 15 residues. Trimming took 5 bases from V and 4 from J; bases not matched to a gene: 8. From germline, CDR1 is MNHEY and CDR2 SMNVEV (reference sequence). CDR3 sequence: CASSRGWTRYNEQFF. In nucleotides, the CDR3 is TGTGCCAGCAGTCGTGGGTGGACTAGGTACAATGAGCAGTTCTTC.

V and J are TRBV6-5 and TRBJ1-1; 9 bases map to TRBD1. CDR1 and CDR2 (germline): MNHEY, SVGAGI. Trimming removed 6 bases from V and 5 bases from J; junction bases left unmatched: 4. The CDR3 spans 13 residues. The CDR3 DNA is TGTGCCAGCAGGGGACAGGGATGGACTGAAGCTTTCTTT. It encodes CASRGQGWTEAFF.

This chain uses TRBV19 with TRBJ2-1; D is ambiguous. Germline CDR1 and CDR2: LNHDA and SQIVND (reference sequence). This CDR3 is 11 amino acids long. V lost 6 bases and J lost 8, with 8 bases in between. CDR3 in DNA: TGTGCCAGTAGCGTCTGGGATGAGCAGTTCTTC. It translates to CASSVWDEQFF.

The chain links TRBV5-1 to TRBJ2-7, with 11 bases aligning to TRBD1. The germline V gene has CDR1 SGHRS and CDR2 YFSETQ. V lost 3 bases to trimming and J lost 2 bases; unmatched junction nucleotides: 1. The CDR3 loop spans 14 amino acids. This CDR3 reads CASSWTGGTYEQYF. CDR3 DNA: TGCGCCAGCAGCTGGACAGGGGGCACCTACGAGCAGTACTTC. Full variable domain (missing parts from reference TRBV5-1 and TRBJ2-7): KAGVTQTPRYLIKTRGQQVTLSCSPISGHRSVSWYQQTPGQGLQFLFEYFSETQRNKGNFPGRFSGRQFSNSRSEMNVSTLELGDSALYLCASSWTGGTYEQYFGPGTRLTVT.

The chain employs TRBV28 and TRBJ1-5; no definite D call. In germline, CDR1 is MDHEN, CDR2 SYDVKM. V dropped 0 bases and J dropped 0 bases, with 3 bases sitting between them. This CDR3 is 14 amino acids long. The CDR3 DNA reads TGTGCCAGCAGTTTATGGCATAGCAATCAGCCCCAGCATTTT. Translating it yields CASSLWHSNQPQHF.

This chain connects TRBV28 to TRBJ2-3; TRBD2 agrees at 8 bases. The CDR3 totals 12 residues. Germline V gene data show CDR1 as MDHEN and CDR2 as SYDVKM. The DNA of the CDR3 is TGTGGCGGGAGGATAGGTGCAGATACGCAGTATTTT. Its translation is CGGRIGADTQYF.

The chain links TRBV28 to TRBJ2-2; 7 nucleotides match TRBD1. V dropped 10 bases and J dropped 4; count of bases not matched to a gene: 12. Germline lookup yields CDR1 MDHEN and CDR2 SYDVKM. The CDR3 is 15 residues long. CDR3 coding DNA: TGTGCCACCCGGCCGACAGGGAGCGGCACCGGGGAGCTGTTTTTT. It codes for CATRPTGSGTGELFF.

V usage is TRBV10-3 and J usage is TRBJ1-3; 9 nucleotides agree with TRBD1. J was trimmed by 4 bases and V by 4 bases; bases with no gene match: 2. The germline V gene encodes CDR1 ENHRY and CDR2 SYGVKD. This CDR3 has 14 amino acids. The CDR3 sequence is CAISGDRAGNTIYF. The CDR3 bases are TGTGCCATCAGTGGGGACAGGGCCGGAAACACCATATATTTT.

The rearrangement uses TRBV5-5 and TRBJ2-7; 12 bases line up with TRBD2. The CDR3 sequence is 13 residues long. Germline trimming cut 4 bases from V and 4 bases from J; bases unmatched to any gene: 0. Germline CDR1 and CDR2: SGHKS and YYEKEE (reference sequence). CDR3 DNA sequence: TGTGCCAGCAGCGGGACTAGCGGGTACGAGCAGTACTTC. Its protein product is CASSGTSGYEQYF.

In its sample, this clone was seen a few times. The chain joins TRBV30 to TRBJ1-1; maybe TRBD1 (5 bases). The CDR3 has 12 residues. The germline V gene has CDR1 GTSNPN and CDR2 SVGIG (reference sequence). V was pared by 4 bases and J by 1 base, with 7 bases between. The CDR3 nucleotides read TGTGCCTGGAAAACAGGGAACACTGAAGCTTTCTTT. It specifies CAWKTGNTEAFF. The full variable domain, in which reference TRBV30 and TRBJ1-1 provide the parts outside the CDR3, is SQTIHQWPATLVQPVGSPLSLECTVEGTSNPNLYWYRQAAGRGLQLLFYSVGIGQISSEVPQNLSASRPQDRQFILSSKKLLLSDSGFYLCAWKTGNTEAFFGQGTRLTVV.

The chain employs TRBV12-5 and TRBJ2-1; D not certain. Trimming removed 3 bases from V and 10 bases from J, with 10 bases in between. Per germline, CDR1 LGHNT and CDR2 FRNRAP. This CDR3 is built from 12 residues. The DNA of the CDR3 is TGTGCTAGTGGTTTCACCATCTTGGAGCAGTTCTTC. This sequence encodes CASGFTILEQFF.

This clone was found once. The chain carries TRBV29-1 and TRBJ2-3; 7 nucleotides agree with TRBD1. The germline V gene encodes CDR1 SQVTM and CDR2 ANQGSEA. The CDR3 sequence is 16 residues long. Trimming at V came to 3 bases and at J to 0 bases, leaving 9 bases not matched to a gene. The DNA for the CDR3 is TGCAGCGTTGACTCCAGGGGGAAGGCGAGCACAGATACGCAGTATTTT. It specifies CSVDSRGKASTDTQYF.

This chain links TRBV7-6 with TRBJ2-1, with D possibly TRBD1 on 6 matching bases. V shed 1 base and J shed 6 bases, with 7 bases lying between them. Germline CDR1 reads SGHVS; CDR2 reads FNYEAQ. The CDR3 consists of 13 residues. The CDR3 region has the DNA TGTGCCAGCAGCTTAGACAGGGTCAATGAGCAGTTCTTC. Protein product: CASSLDRVNEQFF.

The chain links TRBV10-2 to TRBJ2-2, with TRBD1 identical over 9 bases. This CDR3 has 14 residues. Trimming removed 5 bases from V and 7 bases from J; junction bases left unmatched: 5. CDR1 and CDR2 from the germline V gene are WSHSY and SAAADI. The CDR3 coding sequence is TGCGCCAGCAGTCGGACAGGGGAAGGCGGGGAGCTGTTTTTT. Its protein product is CASSRTGEGGELFF.

The chain uses TRBV4-3 and TRBJ2-3; 9 bases match TRBD2. Germline CDR1 reads LGHNA; CDR2 reads YSLEER. Trimming took 0 bases from V and 7 from J; bases not matched to a gene: 8. This CDR3 spans 16 amino acids. Here the CDR3 reads CASSQDMLAGTYTQYF. The CDR3 DNA reads TGCGCCAGCAGCCAAGACATGCTAGCGGGAACTTATACGCAGTATTTT.

The chain carries TRBV23-1 and TRBJ1-4; D is ambiguous. TRBV23-1 is recorded as an ORF, its role being uncertain. Trimming took off 3 bases at V and 6 bases at J, with 5 bases between the two ends. This CDR3 comprises 12 residues. The CDR3, as DNA: TGCGCCAGCAGTCACCCGCATGAAAAACTGTTTTTT. It codes for CASSHPHEKLFF.

V and J are TRBV7-2 and TRBJ2-7, with TRBD2 as a possible D gene (6 bases). Trimming took 0 bases from V and 3 from J, leaving 9 bases between them. CDR3 length: 14 amino acids. CDR1 is SGHTA and CDR2 is FQGNSA in the germline V gene. CDR3 nucleotides: TGTGCCAGCAGCTTAGCGCCGGGGGACTACGAGCAGTACTTC. It yields the protein CASSLAPGDYEQYF.

The J gene is TRBJ1-2, the V gene TRBV2; weak D call: TRBD1 (5 bases). CDR3 length equals 15 residues. Germline CDR1 is SNHLY and CDR2 is FYNNEI. The germline V and J ends were trimmed by 4 bases and 1 base, with 13 bases remaining between them. The chain's CDR3 is CASSAQIGGNYGYTF. The CDR3 nucleotides read TGTGCCAGCAGTGCGCAGATTGGGGGTAACTATGGCTACACCTTC. Full variable domain (missing parts from reference TRBV2 and TRBJ1-2): EPEVTQTPSHQVTQMGQEVILRCVPISNHLYFYWYRQILGQKVEFLVSFYNNEISEKSEIFDDQFSVERPDGSNFTLKIRSTKLEDSAMYFCASSAQIGGNYGYTFGSGTRLTVV.

The rearrangement links TRBV11-3 to TRBJ2-5; D may be TRBD1 or TRBD2 (6 bases each). This CDR3 has 15 amino acids. The V gene lost 5 bases and the J gene lost 5 bases, with 18 bases spanning the gap. Germline values: CDR1 SGHNT, CDR2 YENEEA. DNA for the CDR3: TGTGCCAGCAGCCCCGGGAGTACGAGGGGGGAGACCCAGTACTTC. Protein product: CASSPGSTRGETQYF.

The rearrangement uses TRBV10-3 and TRBJ2-7, with 7 bases lining up with TRBD1. This CDR3 is built from 13 residues. Per germline, CDR1 ENHRY and CDR2 SYGVKD. V was clipped by 10 bases and J by 6 bases; unmatched bases: 12. The CDR3 loop reads CATGTALPSEQYF. CDR3 bases: TGTGCCACCGGGACAGCTCTTCCGAGCGAGCAGTACTTC.

The sample holds a few counts of this clone. The chain recombines TRBV11-2 with TRBJ2-2; no definite D call. Deletions cut 3 bases from V and 7 bases from J, with 6 bases between. Germline V gene data show CDR1 as SGHAT and CDR2 as FQNNGV. This CDR3 contains 12 residues. CDR3 nucleotide sequence: TGTGCCAGCAGCTTCAACGGCGGGGAGCTGTTTTTT. The encoded protein is CASSFNGGELFF. The complete variable domain, with remaining parts taken from reference TRBV11-2 and TRBJ2-2, reads EAGVAQSPRYKIIEKRQSVAFWCNPISGHATLYWYQQILGQGPKLLIQFQNNGVVDDSQLPKDRFSAERLKGVDSTLKIQPAKLEDSAVYLCASSFNGGELFFGEGSRLTVL.